Presented here are 14 T cell receptor beta chains from one specimen sequenced in a study of T cells in Graves' hyperthyroidism and ophthalmopathy. Authors of the study amplified TCR beta CDR3 regions from RNA transcripts. The HTBI set primed first-round TCR CDR3 RT-PCR. Each CDR3 protein gets one entry after TCRdb re-called the multiplex PCR reads with MiXCR. Among roughly 350,000 distinct CDR3 sequences listed, around 15% were seen once. Sequencing was carried out using blood. The receptors stem from a woman in her thirties or forties with Graves' ophthalmopathy.

This clonotype has at least ten counts. This could be a read error, since a much larger clone is one nucleotide away. J is TRBJ2-6 and V is TRBV11-2; D remains ambiguous. CDR3 length: 12 residues. The V end was cut by 5 bases, the J end by 2 bases, with 1 base between. CDR1 and CDR2 (germline): SGHAT, FQNNGV. This CDR3 reads CASSTGANVLTF. For the CDR3, the DNA is TGTGCCAGCAGCACTGGGGCCAACGTCCTGACTTTC.

This clonotype was seen a handful of times. This chain joins TRBV7-2 and TRBJ2-4; D gene ambiguous. Germline loops: CDR1 SGHTA, CDR2 FQGNSA. V gave up 2 bases and J gave up 4 bases, with 9 bases separating them. The length of the CDR3 is 14 residues. The CDR3 nucleotides are TGTGCCAGCAGCTTACGAGGAAGGAAAAACATTCAGTACTTC. The encoded protein is CASSLRGRKNIQYF.

CDR3 sequence: CASRGGTAYSNQPQHF. CDR3 nucleotides: TGTGCCAGTAGGGGTGGGACAGCTTATAGCAATCAGCCCCAGCATTTT. The chain has TRBV19 and TRBJ1-5; 7 nucleotides match TRBD1. CDR3 size: 16 residues. V gave up 6 bases and J gave up 0 bases; unmatched junction bases: 8. Germline V gene lookup returns CDR1 LNHDA and CDR2 SQIVND (reference sequence). The full variable domain, completed using reference TRBV19 and TRBJ1-5, is DGGITQSPKYLFRKEGQNVTLSCEQNLNHDAMYWYRQDPGQGLRLIYYSQIVNDFQKGDIAEGYSVSREKKESFPLTVTSAQKNPTAFYLCASRGGTAYSNQPQHFGDGTRLSIL.

The chain is built from TRBV24-1 and TRBJ2-1; a possible D gene is TRBD1 (8 bases). CDR1 is KGHDR, CDR2 SFDVKD, per germline. V lost 7 bases and J 9 bases, leaving 27 bases between the germline ends. This CDR3 is built from 17 residues. In nucleotides, the CDR3 is TGTGCCACCAGGGAGGGAGGGTTTTCGACAGGGGAGTCTGAGCAGTTCTTC. The encoded protein is CATREGGFSTGESEQFF.

There are many counts of this clonotype. J is TRBJ2-5 and V is TRBV5-8, with 7 bases lining up with TRBD2. J lost 7 bases, V lost 4 bases, and 16 bases had no gene match. This CDR3 contains 16 residues. CDR1 is SGHTS, CDR2 YDEGEE, per germline. The CDR3 DNA is TGTGCCAGCAGCCCCAACCAAGCGGGACTCGGAGTGACCCAGTACTTC. It specifies CASSPNQAGLGVTQYF.

Ten or more counts support this clonotype. V gene TRBV20-1 combines with J gene TRBJ2-1; tentative D call: TRBD1 (6 bases). Trimming left V 3 bases short and J 9 bases short, with 21 bases between. The CDR3 contains 15 residues. Germline-derived CDR1 and CDR2 are DFQATT and SNEGSKA (reference sequence). In DNA, the CDR3 is TGCAGTGCTAGTTCAACAGGGAAAGTTGGTAGTGAGCAGTTCTTC. Translating it yields CSASSTGKVGSEQFF.

This clonotype was seen once. No conserved phenylalanine or tryptophan is present at the end of the CDR3, so a read error is the likely explanation. V and J are TRBV27 and TRBJ1-2; TRBD1 might be the D (5 bases). Trimming left V 6 bases short and J 1 base short, with 9 bases between. CDR3 length equals 13 residues. The germline V gene encodes CDR1 MNHEY and CDR2 SMNVEV (reference sequence). DNA for the CDR3: TGTGCCAGCAGACCAGGGATTAACTATGGCTACACCCTC. Translation: CASRPGINYGYTL.

This clonotype was counted ten times or more. V and J are TRBV7-8 and TRBJ2-7, with D hard to call. V was clipped by 1 base and J by 2 bases, with 18 bases between them. Germline V gene sequence: CDR1 SGHVS, CDR2 FQNEAQ. There are 17 residues in the CDR3. CDR3 protein: CASSLELPDTYTYEQYF. CDR3 sequence (DNA): TGTGCCAGCAGCTTAGAGTTACCCGACACTTACACCTACGAGCAGTACTTC.

In this sample, this clonotype turned up many times. The chain joins TRBV27 to TRBJ2-1; D tentatively fits TRBD1 or TRBD2 (6 bases each). With 1 base removed from V and 4 bases from J, the gap between germline ends came to 11 bases. The CDR3 is made up of 15 amino acids. Germline V lookup: CDR1 MNHEY, CDR2 SMNVEV (reference sequence). CDR3 loop: CASSLFWGAYNEQFF. The CDR3 coding sequence is TGTGCCAGCAGTTTATTTTGGGGGGCTTACAATGAGCAGTTCTTC.

In its sample, this clonotype was seen many times. The chain recombines TRBV27 with TRBJ2-2; D is unresolved. The CDR3 covers 15 residues. Trimming took off 5 bases at V and 5 bases at J, with 15 bases between the two ends. CDR1 and CDR2 from the germline V gene are MNHEY and SMNVEV (reference sequence). The CDR3 nucleotides are TGTGCCAGCAGTCCCACCCAGGCCGAGACCGGGGAGCTGTTTTTT. It specifies CASSPTQAETGELFF.

There are many counts of this clonotype. V is TRBV5-5 and J is TRBJ2-1; 8 bases agree with TRBD1. Germline trimming cut 5 bases from V and 5 bases from J; bases unmatched to any gene: 15. The CDR3 sequence is 17 residues long. Germline CDR1 SGHKS, CDR2 YYEKEE (reference sequence). Here the CDR3 DNA reads TGTGCCAGCAGATCCAAAATCCGGGACAGGCTTAACAATGAGCAGTTCTTC. The encoded protein is CASRSKIRDRLNNEQFF.

This clonotype was seen ten or more times. The rearrangement uses TRBV10-2 and TRBJ1-6, with D maybe TRBD1 (6 bases). With 3 bases removed from V and 8 bases from J, the gap between germline ends came to 11 bases. The CDR3 has 14 amino acids. Germline lookup yields CDR1 WSHSY and CDR2 SAAADI. CDR3 loop: CASSELNRDSPLHF. The CDR3 DNA reads TGCGCCAGCAGTGAATTAAACAGGGATTCACCCCTCCACTTT.

The table lists this clonotype with many counts. V usage is TRBV27 and J usage is TRBJ2-7, with D perhaps TRBD2 (7 bases). CDR3 length: 16 amino acids. The ends were cut back, 5 bases at V and 5 bases at J, with 22 bases in the middle. Germline values: CDR1 MNHEY, CDR2 SMNVEV (reference sequence). This chain's CDR3 is CASSPLLMGGPHEQYF. For the CDR3, the DNA is TGTGCCAGCAGTCCATTACTGATGGGGGGGCCCCACGAGCAGTACTTC.

This clonotype was counted only a few times. The chain's CDR3 is CSAPPVGTDTQYF. CDR3 DNA sequence: TGCAGTGCCCCCCCCGTGGGCACAGATACGCAGTATTTT. The V gene is TRBV20-1, the J gene TRBJ2-3; no clear D gene. Deletions cut 6 bases from V and 1 base from J, with 11 bases between. The CDR3 has 13 residues. The germline CDR1 and CDR2 sequences are DFQATT and SNEGSKA (reference sequence).